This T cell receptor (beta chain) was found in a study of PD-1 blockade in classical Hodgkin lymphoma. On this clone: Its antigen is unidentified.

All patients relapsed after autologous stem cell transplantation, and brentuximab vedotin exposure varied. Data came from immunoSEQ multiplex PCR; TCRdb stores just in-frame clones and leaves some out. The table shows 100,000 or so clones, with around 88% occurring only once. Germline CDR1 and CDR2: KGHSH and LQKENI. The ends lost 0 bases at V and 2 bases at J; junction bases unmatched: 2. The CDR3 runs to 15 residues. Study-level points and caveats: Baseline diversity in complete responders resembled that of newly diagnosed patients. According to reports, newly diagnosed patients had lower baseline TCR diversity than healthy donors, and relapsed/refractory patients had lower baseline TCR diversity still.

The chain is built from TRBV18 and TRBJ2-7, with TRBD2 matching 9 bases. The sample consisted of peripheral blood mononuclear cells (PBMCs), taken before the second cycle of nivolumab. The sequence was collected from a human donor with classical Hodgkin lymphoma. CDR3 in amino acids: CASSPPSGGTYEQYF. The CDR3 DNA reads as TGTGCCAGCTCACCACCTAGCGGGGGAACCTACGAGCAGTACTTC.